The sequence of this TCR beta chain was determined in a study of OX40 agonist ivuxolimab in advanced cancers. In the study overall: Intravenous ivuxolimab at 0.01 to 10 mg/kg was given to patients every 2 weeks. A diagnosis of hepatocellular carcinoma, melanoma, renal cell or head and neck cancer was present in dose-escalation patients.

Germline CDR1 reads MNHNS; CDR2 reads SASEGT. The CDR3 has 17 residues. Trimming shortened V by 4 bases and J by 4 bases, and 22 bases separated the two germline ends. Data came from immunoSEQ multiplex PCR; TCRdb stores just in-frame clones and leaves some out. The sample includes tens of thousands of clones, roughly 78% seen only once; the top ten take roughly 5.4%. The TCR comes from an adult with an advanced solid tumor such as melanoma, head and neck, liver or kidney cancer. V is TRBV6-1 and J is TRBJ1-1; possible D gene TRBD1, 6 bases. The material was CD4+ or CD8+ T cells sorted from blood, obtained in a trial of the OX40 agonist ivuxolimab. The CDR3 here is CASSALGTLTGVTEAFF. Here the CDR3 DNA reads TGTGCCAGCAGTGCACTCGGGACACTTACTGGAGTCACTGAAGCTTTCTTT.